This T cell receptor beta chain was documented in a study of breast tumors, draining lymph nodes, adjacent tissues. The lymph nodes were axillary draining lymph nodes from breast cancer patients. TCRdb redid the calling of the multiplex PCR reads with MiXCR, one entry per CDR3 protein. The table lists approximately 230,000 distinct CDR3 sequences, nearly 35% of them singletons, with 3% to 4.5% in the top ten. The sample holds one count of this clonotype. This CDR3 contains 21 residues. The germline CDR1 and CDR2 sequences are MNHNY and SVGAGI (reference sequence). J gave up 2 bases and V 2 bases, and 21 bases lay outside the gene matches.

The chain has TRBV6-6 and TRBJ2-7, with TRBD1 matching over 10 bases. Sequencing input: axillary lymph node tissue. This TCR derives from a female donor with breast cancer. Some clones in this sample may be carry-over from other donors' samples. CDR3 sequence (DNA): TGTGCCAGCAGTTACGCCCAGACAGGGGGCCCGGGGCACGGACAGGCCTACGAGCAGTACTTC. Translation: CASSYAQTGGPGHGQAYEQYF.